This record covers a single T cell receptor beta chain. Its antigen remains unknown. Here immunoSEQ multiplex PCR was the method, and the copy in TCRdb shows in-frame clones only, minus some. The sample records approximately 47,000 clones, 75% to 90% being singletons. In germline, CDR1 is SEHNR, CDR2 FQNEAQ (reference sequence). Between the trimmed V and J ends, which lost 5 bases and 2 bases, there was a span of 9 bases. The CDR3 sequence is 13 residues long. The data stem from a study of CD4+ T cells in melanoma. The study, taken as a whole, reports: Diverse differentiation states were reported for melanoma neoantigen-specific CD4+ T cells. A reported correlation linked neoantigen-specific CD4+ T cells to CD8+, macrophage and B cell function.

The specimen sequenced was peripheral blood. The receptor's source is a human donor with melanoma. The chain recombines TRBV7-9 with TRBJ2-5, with D possibly matching TRBD1 (6 bases). The CDR3 DNA reads as TGTGCCAGCAGCCCCGACAGGCAAGAGACCCAGTACTTC. Its protein product is CASSPDRQETQYF.